Presented here are 15 T cell receptor beta chains from one specimen sequenced in a study of T cell responses to AZD1222 COVID-19 vaccine. Assay: immunoSEQ multiplex PCR; the TCRdb copy retains only in-frame clones and omits some. This sample carries 150,000 to 200,000 clones, around 90% of them seen once, and the ten largest clones take under 1.5%. The starting material was peripheral blood, obtained 28 days after the second AZD1222 dose. All receptors come from an adult who received the AZD1222 COVID-19 vaccine.

V is TRBV5-1 and J is TRBJ1-1, with 9 bases that match TRBD1. The trim removed 5 bases at V and 2 bases at J, leaving 16 bases unmatched. Germline loops: CDR1 SGHRS, CDR2 YFSETQ. The CDR3 is made up of 18 amino acids. CDR3 DNA: TGCGCCAGCAGAATGCACCAAACTACAGGGGGCCTAAACACTGAAGCTTTCTTT. This translates into CASRMHQTTGGLNTEAFF.

CDR3 nucleotide sequence: TGTGCCAGTAGTATACAACACCCGACTAGCGGGGCCCTACCCCGGGAGCTGTTTTTT. Translation: CASSIQHPTSGALPRELFF. This rearrangement joins TRBV19 to TRBJ2-2; 11 nucleotides line up with TRBD2. The CDR3 is 19 residues long. CDR1 LNHDA and CDR2 SQIVND come from the germline V gene (reference sequence). The trim removed 2 bases at V and 9 bases at J, leaving 17 bases unmatched.

V and J are TRBV24-1 and TRBJ2-1; D is uncertain. The CDR3 runs 13 residues. Trimming removed 9 bases from V and 0 bases from J, with 8 bases in between. Germline V gene lookup returns CDR1 KGHDR and CDR2 SFDVKD. Written as DNA, the CDR3 is TGTGCCACCGGTAGAAGCTCCTACAATGAGCAGTTCTTC. It encodes CATGRSSYNEQFF.

V gene TRBV4-2 combines with J gene TRBJ1-1; tentatively, D is TRBD1 (6 bases). This CDR3 is 15 amino acids long. CDR1 LGHNA and CDR2 YNFKEQ come from the germline V gene. V was shortened by 2 bases and J by 1 base, with 11 bases between the two germline ends. The CDR3 DNA reads as TGTGCCAGCAGCCAACTACAGGGAACGAACACTGAAGCTTTCTTT. Translated: CASSQLQGTNTEAFF.

The rearrangement links TRBV30 to TRBJ2-2; 16 bases fit TRBD2. The CDR3 consists of 20 residues. Germline V gene lookup returns CDR1 GTSNPN and CDR2 SVGIG (reference sequence). Losses at the gene ends were 2 bases for V and 0 bases for J; bases not matched to a gene: 9. This CDR3 reads CAWSIMGLAGGRTNTGELFF. The DNA for the CDR3 is TGTGCCTGGAGTATAATGGGACTAGCGGGAGGGAGAACGAACACCGGGGAGCTGTTTTTT. Full variable domain (outside the CDR3, taken from reference TRBV30 and TRBJ2-2): SQTIHQWPATLVQPVGSPLSLECTVEGTSNPNLYWYRQAAGRGLQLLFYSVGIGQISSEVPQNLSASRPQDRQFILSSKKLLLSDSGFYLCAWSIMGLAGGRTNTGELFFGEGSRLTVL.

The chain combines TRBV7-2 with TRBJ1-1; D remains ambiguous. Per germline, CDR1 SGHTA and CDR2 FQGNSA. The CDR3 spans 15 residues. The V gene lost 1 base and the J gene lost 6 bases, with 15 bases spanning the gap. In nucleotides, the CDR3 is TGTGCCAGCAGCTTAGAGGCAGCCTCGAGGGCTGAAGCTTTCTTT. It codes for CASSLEAASRAEAFF.

The J gene is TRBJ1-2, the V gene TRBV28; 8 positions agree with TRBD1. This CDR3 has 15 residues. V shed 5 bases, J shed 2 bases, and the junction held 7 bases outside the gene matches. Per the germline V gene, CDR1 is MDHEN and CDR2 is SYDVKM. The CDR3 DNA reads TGTGCCAGCAGTGCTCCGGGACAGGCGAACTATGGCTACACCTTC. It encodes CASSAPGQANYGYTF.

The gene calls are TRBV28 and TRBJ1-1; D is unresolved. Germline CDR1 reads MDHEN; CDR2 reads SYDVKM. The CDR3 contains 13 residues. Trimming stripped 7 bases from V and 3 bases from J, with 12 bases between. CDR3 sequence (DNA): TGTGCCAGCAACCCTCACGAGCACACTGAAGCTTTCTTT. Translating it yields CASNPHEHTEAFF.

This clone was recorded once. The chain carries TRBV7-3 and TRBJ2-7, with a possible D match to TRBD2 (6 bases). This CDR3 contains 14 residues. Germline loops: CDR1 SGHTA, CDR2 FQGTGA. Trimming pared 0 bases from V and 4 bases from J, leaving 10 bases between. DNA for the CDR3: TGTGCCAGCAGCTTAACAGGTCGGGGGTACGAGCAGTACTTC. Its translation: CASSLTGRGYEQYF.

V is TRBV4-3 and J is TRBJ2-7, with D perhaps matching TRBD2 (6 bases). The V and J ends lost 2 bases and 4 bases respectively, with 15 bases between them. This CDR3 comprises 15 residues. CDR1 is LGHNA, CDR2 YSLEER, per germline. The CDR3 DNA sequence: TGCGCCAGCAGCCAACGCCTAGAAGCGGGTTACGAGCAGTACTTC. It translates to CASSQRLEAGYEQYF.

Concerning this clone itself: Other DNA sequences within the sample encode an identical CDR3. This sequence joins TRBV12-3 or TRBV12-4 and TRBJ2-7; no clear D gene. Trimming removed 0 bases from V and 3 bases from J, with 3 bases in between. CDR3 length: 12 residues. This chain's CDR3 is CASSLARYEQYF. CDR3 coding DNA: TGTGCCAGCAGTTTAGCCCGCTACGAGCAGTACTTC.

V usage is TRBV4-2 and J usage is TRBJ1-1; D gene unclear. CDR1 and CDR2 from the germline V gene are LGHNA and YNFKEQ. This CDR3 has 17 amino acids. The germline V and J ends were trimmed by 1 base and 1 base, with 16 bases remaining between them. CDR3 amino acids: CASSQVSGLLGNTEAFF. The CDR3 coding sequence is TGTGCCAGCAGCCAAGTGAGTGGGTTATTGGGGAACACTGAAGCTTTCTTT.

This chain connects TRBV28 to TRBJ2-3; the match to TRBD1 covers 7 bases. V was clipped by 5 bases and J by 5 bases; unmatched bases: 16. This CDR3 comprises 17 residues. Germline assignment: CDR1 MDHEN and CDR2 SYDVKM. CDR3 DNA sequence: TGTGCCAGCAGTCTAGGAGACAGGGTGCTTGCTGGAGATACGCAGTATTTT. Amino acid sequence: CASSLGDRVLAGDTQYF. The complete variable domain, with remaining parts taken from reference TRBV28 and TRBJ2-3, reads DVKVTQSSRYLVKRTGEKVFLECVQDMDHENMFWYRQDPGLGLRLIYFSYDVKMKEKGDIPEGYSVSREKKERFSLILESASTNQTSMYLCASSLGDRVLAGDTQYFGPGTRLTVL.

The V gene is TRBV27, the J gene TRBJ2-1; D might be TRBD2 (5 bases). Per the germline V gene, CDR1 is MNHEY and CDR2 is SMNVEV (reference sequence). CDR3 length: 12 residues. With 6 bases removed from V and 9 bases from J, the gap between germline ends came to 12 bases. This CDR3 is CASRRVSGEQFF. The CDR3, as DNA: TGTGCCAGCAGGAGGGTTAGTGGTGAGCAGTTCTTC.

V usage is TRBV11-2 and J usage is TRBJ2-1; the D gene is possibly TRBD2 (6 bases). V lost 1 base and J lost 2, with 9 bases in between. Germline CDR1 is SGHAT and CDR2 is FQNNGV. The CDR3 runs 15 residues. CDR3 coding DNA: TGTGCCAGCAGCTTAGGGGACTCCGCCTACAATGAGCAGTTCTTC. This encodes CASSLGDSAYNEQFF.